This entry lists 14 T cell receptor beta chains sequenced from one sample in a study of CD8 T cells in Susac syndrome. With random hexamers, about 0.45 to 1 ug RNA was reverse transcribed. TCRdb re-called the immunoSEQ multiplex PCR reads through MiXCR, storing one row per CDR3 protein. The sample includes roughly 70,000 distinct CDR3 sequences, over 90% of them seen just once. Input material: CD4+ T cells from PBMCs. Receptor source: a human donor with multiple sclerosis.

This clonotype was observed a single time. The chain uses TRBV12-3 or TRBV12-4 and TRBJ2-2; D perhaps matches TRBD1 (6 bases). The V end was cut by 8 bases, the J end by 4 bases, with 17 bases between. This CDR3 contains 15 residues. The CDR3 DNA sequence: TGTGCCAGCGGAAAAAACAGGGCCCTCACCGGGGAGCTGTTTTTT. It translates to CASGKNRALTGELFF.

The chain combines TRBV19 with TRBJ2-5, with D possibly matching TRBD2 (5 bases). V was clipped by 4 bases and J by 4 bases, with 16 bases between them. The CDR3 totals 15 residues. Germline lookup yields CDR1 LNHDA and CDR2 SQIVND (reference sequence). CDR3 bases: TGTGCCAGTAGTAGCGGCGGGCGCGTGGGAGAGACCCAGTACTTC. This encodes CASSSGGRVGETQYF.

This chain connects TRBV7-3 to TRBJ2-1, with 9 bases matching TRBD2. Germline assignment: CDR1 SGHTA and CDR2 FQGTGA. V shed 0 bases, J shed 7 bases, and the junction held 16 bases outside the gene matches. The CDR3 consists of 19 residues. CDR3 nucleotides: TGTGCCAGCAGCTTAACGTTCGGGTTGGCGGCTAGCGGGACGAATGAGCAGTTCTTC. As protein: CASSLTFGLAASGTNEQFF. Together with reference TRBV7-3 and TRBJ2-1, the CDR3 gives the full variable domain: GAGVSQTPSNKVTEKGKYVELRCDPISGHTALYWYRQSLGQGPEFLIYFQGTGAADDSGLPNDRFFAVRPEGSVSTLKIQRTERGDSAVYLCASSLTFGLAASGTNEQFFGPGTRLTVL.

The rearrangement joins TRBV5-1 to TRBJ2-7, with a weak D call TRBD2 (6 bases). V was clipped by 6 bases and J by 5 bases, with 21 bases between them. The germline V gene encodes CDR1 SGHRS and CDR2 YFSETQ. The CDR3 loop spans 15 amino acids. The CDR3 reads CASTPGDSLPHEQYF. CDR3 coding DNA: TGCGCCAGCACCCCGGGAGATAGCCTCCCCCACGAGCAGTACTTC.

This clonotype turned up a few times. The chain carries TRBV7-2 and TRBJ2-4; the D call may be TRBD1 or TRBD2 (5 bases each). The CDR3 covers 16 residues. V was pared by 1 base and J by 1 base, with 11 bases between. Germline V gene data show CDR1 as SGHTA and CDR2 as FQGNSA. This CDR3 is CASSLEGWDAKNIQYF. CDR3 DNA sequence: TGTGCCAGCAGCTTAGAGGGATGGGACGCCAAAAACATTCAGTACTTC.

The gene calls are TRBV4-3 and TRBJ2-3; no firm D call. The V gene lost 0 bases and the J gene lost 1 base, with 8 bases spanning the gap. The CDR3 runs to 15 residues. Germline-derived CDR1 and CDR2 are LGHNA and YSLEER. Here the CDR3 reads CASSQDWQGTDTQYF. In nucleotides, the CDR3 is TGCGCCAGCAGCCAAGATTGGCAGGGCACAGATACGCAGTATTTT.

The rearrangement uses TRBV12-3 or TRBV12-4 and TRBJ2-5, with TRBD1 as a possible D gene (6 bases). V dropped 6 bases and J dropped 4 bases, with 15 bases sitting between them. The CDR3 spans 14 residues. The chain's CDR3 is CASSSQGSGETQYF. DNA for the CDR3: TGTGCCAGCAGCTCACAGGGTAGTGGAGAGACCCAGTACTTC.

This chain joins TRBV7-9 and TRBJ2-5; D is uncertain. Germline CDR1 and CDR2: SEHNR and FQNEAQ (reference sequence). V lost 6 bases to trimming and J lost 2 bases, with 22 bases between them. CDR3 length: 17 residues. The CDR3, as DNA: TGTGCCAGCAGATCCATTATTGGTTCCAAAGGGCAAGAGACCCAGTACTTC. As protein: CASRSIIGSKGQETQYF.

This chain uses TRBV3-1 with TRBJ1-1; 10 nucleotides agree with TRBD1. The CDR3 length is 16 residues. With 4 bases clipped from V and 5 bases from J, the junction kept 10 bases outside the gene matches. Germline V gene lookup returns CDR1 LGHDT and CDR2 YNNKEL (reference sequence). The DNA of the CDR3 is TGTGCCAGCAGCCGAGCCGACAGGGGGCGCCGAACTGAAGCTTTCTTT. Amino acid sequence: CASSRADRGRRTEAFF.

The CDR3 reads CASSSHKDAETQYF. The CDR3 DNA is TGTGCCAGCAGTTCCCACAAGGACGCAGAGACCCAGTACTTC. The rearrangement links TRBV27 to TRBJ2-5; D gene unclear. Germline values: CDR1 MNHEY, CDR2 SMNVEV (reference sequence). This CDR3 comprises 14 residues. V dropped 4 bases and J dropped 4 bases, with 13 bases sitting between them.

This chain uses TRBV30 with TRBJ2-2, with 7 bases lining up with TRBD1. The CDR3 runs 15 residues. V trimming: 2 bases; J trimming: 2 bases; junction bases outside the gene matches: 5. CDR1 is GTSNPN and CDR2 is SVGIG in the germline V gene (reference sequence). The CDR3 sequence: CAWSIGTVNTGELFF. The CDR3 coding sequence is TGTGCCTGGAGTATCGGGACAGTTAACACCGGGGAGCTGTTTTTT.

V gene TRBV27 combines with J gene TRBJ2-5; D ambiguous. The germline CDR1 and CDR2 sequences are MNHEY and SMNVEV (reference sequence). The CDR3 spans 15 residues. The ends were cut back, 5 bases at V and 0 bases at J, with 13 bases in the middle. The DNA of the CDR3 is TGTGCCAGCAGTCAGGACGGCAGGTACCAAGAGACCCAGTACTTC. This sequence encodes CASSQDGRYQETQYF.

This clonotype was detected only once. V and J are TRBV29-1 and TRBJ2-1; 9 nucleotides agree with TRBD2. Per the germline V gene, CDR1 is SQVTM and CDR2 is ANQGSEA. This CDR3 is 17 amino acids long. V was clipped by 4 bases and J by 3 bases; unmatched bases: 13. The CDR3 loop reads CSVVSPLLAGSYNEQFF. The CDR3 bases are TGCAGCGTTGTATCACCGCTTCTAGCGGGGAGCTACAATGAGCAGTTCTTC.

The chain employs TRBV7-3 and TRBJ2-5; D is perhaps TRBD2 (6 bases). Trimming took 5 bases from V and 5 from J, leaving 27 bases between them. There are 18 residues in the CDR3. Germline CDR1 and CDR2: SGHTA and FQGTGA. The CDR3 nucleotides read TGTGCCAGCAGCCCTGAGGCCTGGGATCCTAGCGCGTCCGAGACCCAGTACTTC. This gives the protein CASSPEAWDPSASETQYF.